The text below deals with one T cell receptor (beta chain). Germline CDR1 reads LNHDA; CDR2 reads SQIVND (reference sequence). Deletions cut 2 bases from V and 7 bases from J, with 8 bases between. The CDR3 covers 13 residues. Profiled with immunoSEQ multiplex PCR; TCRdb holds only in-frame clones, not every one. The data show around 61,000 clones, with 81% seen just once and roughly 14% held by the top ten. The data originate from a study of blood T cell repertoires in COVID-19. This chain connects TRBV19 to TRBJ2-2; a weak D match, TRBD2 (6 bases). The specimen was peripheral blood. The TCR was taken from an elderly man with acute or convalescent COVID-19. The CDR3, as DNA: TGTGCCAGTAGTATAAGGAGGGGCGGGGAGCTGTTTTTT. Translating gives CASSIRRGGELFF.